This TCR beta chain was documented in a study of blood T cell repertoires in COVID-19. About the research overall: From T cells, B-cell-depleted T cells, or PBMCs came the material, which was cDNA or gDNA.

Germline V gene lookup returns CDR1 SGHTA and CDR2 FQGNSA. CDR3 size: 18 residues. Trimming removed 2 bases from V and 5 bases from J; junction bases left unmatched: 15. As originally analysed: Researchers report that nucleated cell counts were estimated from reference gene primer amplification. Sequencing was performed with immunoSEQ multiplex PCR; in TCRdb, only in-frame clones are kept and a portion is missing. From that table come the V and J calls and clone size; the DNA was used to work out D and trimming. In the table there are approximately 500,000 clones, 70% to 90% of which are singletons. Clinical history reported by participants formed the basis on which cohorts were assigned. Symptom resolution, clearance, or two negative PCRs marked the recovered donors of Cohort 3.

Sequenced material: PBMCs or T cells enriched from blood (not recorded which). This sequence joins TRBV7-2 and TRBJ2-7; 10 bases agree with TRBD2. This clonotype was obtained from a woman aged 35 to 49 who had recovered from COVID-19. The CDR3 coding sequence is TGTGCCAGCAGCTTACTGGCTAGCGGGGGCATTGGGTCCCACGAGCAGTACTTC. It codes for CASSLLASGGIGSHEQYF.